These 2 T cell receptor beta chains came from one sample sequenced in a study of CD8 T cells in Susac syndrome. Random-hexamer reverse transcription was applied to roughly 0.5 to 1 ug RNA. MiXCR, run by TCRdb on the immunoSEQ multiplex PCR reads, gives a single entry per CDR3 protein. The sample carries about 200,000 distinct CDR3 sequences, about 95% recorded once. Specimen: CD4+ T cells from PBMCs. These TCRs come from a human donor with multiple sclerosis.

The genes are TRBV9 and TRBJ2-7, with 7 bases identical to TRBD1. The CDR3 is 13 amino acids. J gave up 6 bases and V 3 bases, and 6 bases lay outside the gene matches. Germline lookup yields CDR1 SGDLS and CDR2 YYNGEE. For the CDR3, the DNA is TGTGCCAGCAGCGCCCGACAGGGCCTCGAGCAGTACTTC. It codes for CASSARQGLEQYF.

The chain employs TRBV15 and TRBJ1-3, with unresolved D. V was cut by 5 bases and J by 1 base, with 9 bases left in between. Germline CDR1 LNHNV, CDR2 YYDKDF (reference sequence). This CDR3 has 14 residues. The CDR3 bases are TGTGCCACCAGCGCCTACCTTTCTGGAAACACCATATATTTT. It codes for CATSAYLSGNTIYF.